This is a list of T cell receptor beta chains from one sample in a study of T cells in tumors after PD-1 blockade. TCRdb keeps only in-frame clones here, not all; method: immunoSEQ multiplex PCR. Here the sample spans over 20,000 clones, 80% to 85% being singletons. Specimen: PBMCs, collected after anti-PD-1 treatment. The source is a human donor with basal cell carcinoma. Each CDR3 is given with its conserved first and last residue.

J gene	V gene	CDR3 length	CDR3 protein
TRBJ2-2	TRBV7-3	15	CASSLGREYTGELFF
TRBJ1-1	TRBV7-6	15	CASSLALVENTEAFF
TRBJ2-2	TRBV30	17	CAWRAGGLAGANGELFF
TRBJ1-5	TRBV2	13	CASRETESQPQHF
TRBJ2-7	TRBV5-1	14	CASLPGTGRGEQYF
TRBJ1-6	TRBV3-1/TRBV3-2	17	CASSQDWRGWDNSPLHF
TRBJ1-6	TRBV9	14	CASSVVDSNSPLHF
TRBJ1-1	TRBV6-5	15	CASSYSGSLNTEAFF
TRBJ1-5	TRBV4-1	15	CASSQGGAWNQPQHF
TRBJ1-1	TRBV29-1	13	CSVSTGRDTEAFF
TRBJ1-2	TRBV6-5	14	CASRSRGQGSGYTF
TRBJ1-5	TRBV6-5	14	CASSPGWDNQPQHF
TRBJ2-7	TRBV5-1	13	CASREDRAYEQYF
TRBJ1-2	TRBV19	15	CASSIRTGVVYGYTF
TRBJ2-2	TRBV30	13	CACGLPRAGELFF
TRBJ1-5	TRBV12-3/TRBV12-4	13	CASNLRSNQPQHF
TRBJ2-5	TRBV7-2	13	CASSLEGGRAQYF
TRBJ1-5	TRBV30	14	CAWSATALNQPQHF
TRBJ2-1	TRBV7-3	19	CASSPRGDSGVSSYNEQFF
TRBJ1-2	TRBV30	12	CAWSVNGLGYTF
TRBJ1-1	TRBV6-6	12	CASSYTNTEAFF
TRBJ1-1	TRBV7-9	15	CASSYVGVPDTEAFF
TRBJ2-5	TRBV29-1	11	CSGETGGTQYF
TRBJ2-5	TRBV9	14	CASSVGAGLGTQYF
TRBJ1-2	TRBV19	15	CASSRDRSRNYGYTF
TRBJ1-1	TRBV19	14	CASSISGDYGEAFF
TRBJ1-4	TRBV2	14	CASSESGGTGRLFF
TRBJ2-3	TRBV4-1	18	CASSHSKTGFSPTDTQYF
TRBJ2-3	TRBV7-2	14	CASSLAAGANTQYF
TRBJ1-2	TRBV5-1	13	CASSVGRSYGYTF
TRBJ1-5	TRBV4-2	17	CASSQDLRLDYNQPQHF
TRBJ1-1	TRBV18	14	CASSPLQGTTEAFF
TRBJ2-5	TRBV7-9	12	CASSSGGGTQYF
TRBJ2-6	TRBV19	15	CATQRGAGGANVLTF
TRBJ1-2	TRBV15	13	CATSRSDLDPYTF
TRBJ1-6	TRBV30	16	CAWMAGTGHRNSPLHF
TRBJ1-3	TRBV5-1	15	CASSLGRVEGNTIYF
TRBJ1-5	TRBV5-1	13	CASSWSGDQPQHF
TRBJ2-7	TRBV30	17	CAWRPSFSGGETYEQYF
TRBJ2-7	TRBV6-5	14	CASSYDGTTNEQYF
TRBJ2-1	TRBV2	15	CASSGERTAVMRQFF
TRBJ1-2	TRBV14	13	CASSHRFSYGYTF
TRBJ1-3	TRBV29-1	13	CSVEPRGGNTIYF
TRBJ2-7	TRBV10-3	12	CAISTGGWEQYF
TRBJ2-1	TRBV13	14	CASSLGRANNEQFF